A selection of T cell receptor beta chains follows, all from one sample in a study of vaccination effects on CD4 cells after COVID-19. Libraries were prepared by immunoSEQ multiplex PCR; TCRdb keeps only in-frame clonotypes and omits some of them. This sample carries roughly 70,000 clones, around 72% of them seen once, and the ten largest clones take 5% to 6%. Their antigen targets remain unknown. Sequencing used CD4+ T cells from PBMCs cultured with HIV peptides, obtained before COVID-19 vaccination. The receptors here all came from a human donor who had a prior SARS-CoV-2 infection. The CDR3 runs from the conserved cysteine through the conserved F or W. The order of the fields is J gene, V gene, CDR3 length, clone size, D gene, CDR3 DNA, CDR3 protein. A D gene is named only where the DNA matches it firmly. Clone sizes are given selectively: once, few, many, or a class where the clone is expanded.

TRBJ1-5	TRBV29-1	13	.	TRBD1	TGCAGCGTCCGACAGGGGTTAGGTCAGCCCCAGCATTTT	CSVRQGLGQPQHF
TRBJ2-6	TRBV13	16	.	TRBD1	TGTGCCAGCAGCCGACAGGGAAGTTCTGGGGCCAACGTCCTGACTTTC	CASSRQGSSGANVLTF
TRBJ1-4	TRBV15	13	.	.	TGTGCCACCAGCAGAGATACAAGGAGCACCTATCATTTT	CATSRDTRSTYHF
TRBJ1-2	TRBV4-2	16	.	.	TGTGCCAGCAGCCACCACGCACGGACTGGAGCCGGCGGCTACACCTTC	CASSHHARTGAGGYTF
TRBJ1-2	TRBV6-1	14	.	.	TGTGCCAGCAGTGAATCGTGGGAAAGAGCTGGCTACACCTTC	CASSESWERAGYTF
TRBJ2-2	TRBV7-3	15	.	TRBD1	TGTGCCAGCAGCTTACTGTCAGGGGGCGGCGGGGAGCTGTTTTTT	CASSLLSGGGGELFF
TRBJ1-2	TRBV4-3	15	.	.	TGCGCCAGCAGCCAAGCCACTCCATCCTCTGGTGGCTACACCTTC	CASSQATPSSGGYTF
TRBJ1-1	TRBV2	14	.	.	TGTGCCAGCCTGCGGGAGATGAGGGACACTGAAGCTTTCTTT	CASLREMRDTEAFF
TRBJ1-2	TRBV6-1	15	.	.	TGTGCCAGCAGTGAAGTTGGGGTAGGCCACTATGGCTACACCTTC	CASSEVGVGHYGYTF
TRBJ1-2	TRBV4-1	14	once	.	TGCGCCAGCTCCCTGGGGTTGGGCGACTATGGCTACACCTTC	CASSLGLGDYGYTF
TRBJ1-1	TRBV5-1	13	.	.	TGCGCCAGCAGCGTCGGGGTGAACACTGAAGCTTTCTTT	CASSVGVNTEAFF
TRBJ2-5	TRBV24-1	12	.	.	TGTGCCACCAGTGATTTAGGAGAGACCCAGTACTTC	CATSDLGETQYF
TRBJ2-2	TRBV5-1	16	.	TRBD2	TGCGCCAGCAGCTTGGCCATTCCCCGGGGGGCCGGGGAGCTGTTTTTT	CASSLAIPRGAGELFF
TRBJ2-3	TRBV19	16	.	TRBD2	TGTGCCAGTAGTATAGGGGATAGCGGGAGAAGAGATACGCAGTATTTT	CASSIGDSGRRDTQYF
TRBJ2-7	TRBV5-6	13	few	.	TGTGCCAGCAGCTTGGGTCGACCGTACGAGCAGTACTTC	CASSLGRPYEQYF
TRBJ1-1	TRBV6-7	15	.	TRBD1	TGTGCCAGCAGTCATCACAGGGGTGGAAACACTGAAGCTTTCTTT	CASSHHRGGNTEAFF
TRBJ2-1	TRBV12-3/TRBV12-4	12	.	TRBD1	TGTGCCAGCAGTGGTGGAGACAGGGGACAGTTCTTC	CASSGGDRGQFF
TRBJ1-5	TRBV3-1/TRBV3-2	15	.	.	TGTGCCAGCAGCCAGAGGGGGGCCCTCGGTCAGCCCCAGCATTTT	CASSQRGALGQPQHF
TRBJ2-3	TRBV6-1	14	.	.	TGTGCCAGCAGTGAAGGAGGCTGGCAAGATACGCAGTATTTT	CASSEGGWQDTQYF
TRBJ2-3	TRBV5-4	16	.	TRBD1	TGTGCCAGCAGCTTGGACCAGACAGGGGGCACAGATACGCAGTATTTT	CASSLDQTGGTDTQYF
TRBJ2-7	TRBV14	11	.	.	TGTGCCAGCAGCCAAGCCAGTGAGCAGTACTTC	CASSQASEQYF
TRBJ2-1	TRBV5-1	17	.	TRBD1	TGCGCCAGCAGCCTGGGACAGGGTGGTATGCCCTACAATGAGCAGTTCTTC	CASSLGQGGMPYNEQFF
TRBJ1-4	TRBV7-9	16	.	.	TGTGCCAGCAGCTTACTCCCGCGTCAGACTAATGAAAAACTGTTTTTT	CASSLLPRQTNEKLFF
TRBJ1-6	TRBV25-1	14	few	.	TGTGCCAGCAGTCCGACGGGTGGGGATTCACCCCTCCACTTT	CASSPTGGDSPLHF
TRBJ2-5	TRBV2	13	.	.	TGTGCCAGCAGTGAAGAGGGCTTGAAGACCCAGTACTTC	CASSEEGLKTQYF
TRBJ2-2	TRBV7-2	15	.	.	TGTGCCAGCAGCTTAAGAGGGAGTGGAACCGGGGAGCTGTTTTTT	CASSLRGSGTGELFF
TRBJ2-3	TRBV6-2/TRBV6-3	16	.	TRBD2	TGTGCCAGCAGTTACCATAGCGGGAGAGATATAGATACGCAGTATTTT	CASSYHSGRDIDTQYF
TRBJ1-2	TRBV7-9	14	.	.	TGTGCCAGCAGCTTAGCATCGGGGGAGAATGGCTACACCTTC	CASSLASGENGYTF
TRBJ2-3	TRBV18	16	.	TRBD2	TGTGCCAGCTCACCACCTACTAGCGGGGGCACAGATACGCAGTATTTT	CASSPPTSGGTDTQYF
TRBJ2-3	TRBV7-9	14	.	TRBD2	TGTGCCAGCAGCCGCGGGAGTGGAACAGATACGCAGTATTTT	CASSRGSGTDTQYF
TRBJ2-1	TRBV2	15	few	TRBD2	TGTGCCAGCAGCGTACGGGAGGGATCCTACAATGAGCAGTTCTTC	CASSVREGSYNEQFF
TRBJ2-1	TRBV28	16	.	.	TGTGCCAGCAGTTCTCCCGCGGGGCGCTCCTACAATGAGCAGTTCTTC	CASSSPAGRSYNEQFF
TRBJ2-3	TRBV6-4	16	.	.	TGTGCCAGCAGTGTCCCCTCCCTCTTAGACACAGATACGCAGTATTTT	CASSVPSLLDTDTQYF
TRBJ2-6	TRBV9	19	.	.	TGTGCCAGCACACCCTCTCTAGGGCAGCCAGGCTCTGGGGCCAACGTCCTGACTTTC	CASTPSLGQPGSGANVLTF
TRBJ2-5	TRBV4-2	11	.	.	TGTGCCAGCAGCCTCCAAGAGACCCAGTACTTC	CASSLQETQYF
TRBJ1-1	TRBV3-1/TRBV3-2	13	.	.	TGTGCCAGCAGCCAAACGATGAACACTGAAGCTTTCTTT	CASSQTMNTEAFF
TRBJ2-2	TRBV19	12	.	.	TGTGCCAGTAGTATGAGGGCCGGGGAGCTGTTTTTT	CASSMRAGELFF
TRBJ1-6	TRBV11-2	15	.	.	TGTGCCAGCAGCTTAGATTCGCAGTCTAATTCACCCCTCCACTTT	CASSLDSQSNSPLHF
TRBJ2-2	TRBV6-5	12	.	.	TGTGCCAGTACTTCAGGGCACGGGGAGCTGTTTTTT	CASTSGHGELFF
TRBJ2-5	TRBV11-3	18	.	TRBD2	TGTGCCAGCAGCGTGCGCGCTAGCGGGAGCGGTTATCGAGAGACCCAGTACTTC	CASSVRASGSGYRETQYF
TRBJ1-5	TRBV24-1	11	.	.	TGTGCCCGATTCCGAGCTCAGCCCCAGCATTTT	CARFRAQPQHF
TRBJ2-7	TRBV4-1	16	medium-sized	.	TGCGCCAGCAGCCAAGTCGATATCCTTACTTATCACGAGCAGTACTTC	CASSQVDILTYHEQYF
TRBJ2-7	TRBV7-8	13	.	TRBD2	TGTGCCAGCAGCCCACTAGCGCTCTACGAGCAGTACTTC	CASSPLALYEQYF
TRBJ1-1	TRBV2	13	.	.	TGTGCCAGCAGGCTGGACGTGAACACTGAAGCTTTCTTT	CASRLDVNTEAFF
TRBJ1-5	TRBV23-1	19	.	.	TGCGCCAGCAGTCACATAGGCCGGGGCCGGGGGATTAGCAATCAGCCCCAGCATTTT	CASSHIGRGRGISNQPQHF
TRBJ1-2	TRBV6-2/TRBV6-3	15	.	.	TGTGCCAGCAGTCGATATAAGGAGACCAACTATGGCTACACCTTC	CASSRYKETNYGYTF
TRBJ2-1	TRBV24-1	13	once	.	TGTGCCACAAGCGGAAGCTCCTACAATGAGCAGTTCTTC	CATSGSSYNEQFF
TRBJ1-6	TRBV6-6	12	.	.	TGTGCCAGCAGTATGGGGGCCTCAACCCTCCACTTT	CASSMGASTLHF
TRBJ2-1	TRBV10-3	15	.	.	TGTGCCATCAGTGTGGATCCGAATCGGATCAATGAGCAGTTCTTC	CAISVDPNRINEQFF
TRBJ2-6	TRBV6-4	14	.	.	TGTGCCAGCAGTGACGGGTCTGGGGCCAACGTCCTGACTTTC	CASSDGSGANVLTF
TRBJ1-5	TRBV19	15	.	.	TGTGCCAGTAGTATCGGGCTCTTTGGCAATCAGCCCCAGCATTTT	CASSIGLFGNQPQHF
TRBJ2-3	TRBV5-6	13	.	.	TGTGCCAGCAGCGTAGGGGGCACAGATACGCAGTATTTT	CASSVGGTDTQYF
TRBJ1-1	TRBV9	15	.	TRBD1	TGTGCCAGCAGACCTCAGCAGGGGGGAACCGGTGAAGCTTTCTTT	CASRPQQGGTGEAFF
TRBJ1-4	TRBV5-5	15	.	.	TGTGCCAGCAGCAGGGGCGCGGAGGTAATCGAAAAACTGTTTTTT	CASSRGAEVIEKLFF
TRBJ2-5	TRBV9	14	.	.	TGTGCCAGCAGCGACGGGCAGATACAAGAGACCCAGTACTTC	CASSDGQIQETQYF
TRBJ2-5	TRBV23-1	16	.	.	TGCGCCAGCAGTCAAATTGGCAGGGCGTACCAAGAGACCCAGTACTTC	CASSQIGRAYQETQYF
TRBJ2-3	TRBV20-1	15	.	.	TGCAGTGCTAGTCGCCACGGTGGTAGCACAGATACGCAGTATTTT	CSASRHGGSTDTQYF
TRBJ1-2	TRBV9	13	.	.	TGTGCCAGCAGCGTGGACATTAACTATGGCTACACCTTC	CASSVDINYGYTF